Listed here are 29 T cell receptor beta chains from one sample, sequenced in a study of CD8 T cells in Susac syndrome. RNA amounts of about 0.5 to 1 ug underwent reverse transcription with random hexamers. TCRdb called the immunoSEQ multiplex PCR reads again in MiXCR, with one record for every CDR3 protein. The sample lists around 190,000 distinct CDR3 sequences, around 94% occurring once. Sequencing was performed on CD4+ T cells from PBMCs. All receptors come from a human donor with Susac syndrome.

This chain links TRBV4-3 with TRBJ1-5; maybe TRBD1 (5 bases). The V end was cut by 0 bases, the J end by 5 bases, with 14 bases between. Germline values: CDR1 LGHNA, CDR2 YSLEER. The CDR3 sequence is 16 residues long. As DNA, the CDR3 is TGCGCCAGCAGCCAAGATGGCAGGCTGGGGGATCAGCCCCAGCATTTT. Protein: CASSQDGRLGDQPQHF.

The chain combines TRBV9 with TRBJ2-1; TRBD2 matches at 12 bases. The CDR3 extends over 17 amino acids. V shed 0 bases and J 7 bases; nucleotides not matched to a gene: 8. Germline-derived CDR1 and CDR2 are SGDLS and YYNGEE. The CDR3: CASSVAPTSGGGNEQFF. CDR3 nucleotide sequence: TGTGCCAGCAGCGTAGCTCCGACTAGCGGGGGTGGTAATGAGCAGTTCTTC.

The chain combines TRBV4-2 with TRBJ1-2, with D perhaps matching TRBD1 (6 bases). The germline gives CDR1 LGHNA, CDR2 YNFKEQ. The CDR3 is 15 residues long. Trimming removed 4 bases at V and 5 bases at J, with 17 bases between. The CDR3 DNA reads TGTGCCAGCAGCCCAGACAGGATCGATCTATATGGCTACACCTTC. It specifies CASSPDRIDLYGYTF.

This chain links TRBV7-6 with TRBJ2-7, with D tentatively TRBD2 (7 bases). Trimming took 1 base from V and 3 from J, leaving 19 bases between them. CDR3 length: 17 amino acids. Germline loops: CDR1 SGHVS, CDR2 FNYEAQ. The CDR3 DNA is TGTGCCAGCAGCTTAGACCCCGGGGGGCCCAACATCTACGAGCAGTACTTC. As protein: CASSLDPGGPNIYEQYF.

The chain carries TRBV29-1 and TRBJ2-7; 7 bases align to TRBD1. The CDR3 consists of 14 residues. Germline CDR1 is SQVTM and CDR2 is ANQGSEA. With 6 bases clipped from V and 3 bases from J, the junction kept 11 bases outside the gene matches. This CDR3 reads CSVPRDRFFYEQYF. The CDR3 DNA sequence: TGCAGCGTCCCCCGGGACAGATTTTTCTACGAGCAGTACTTC.

CDR3 DNA: TGTGCCAGCAGGCCTACAGGGAACATCTATAATTCACCCCTCCACTTT. Encoded protein: CASRPTGNIYNSPLHF. The chain recombines TRBV2 with TRBJ1-6; TRBD1 might be the D (6 bases). The CDR3 is 16 amino acids. CDR1 is SNHLY and CDR2 is FYNNEI in the germline V gene. The V and J ends lost 6 bases and 3 bases respectively, with 15 bases between them.

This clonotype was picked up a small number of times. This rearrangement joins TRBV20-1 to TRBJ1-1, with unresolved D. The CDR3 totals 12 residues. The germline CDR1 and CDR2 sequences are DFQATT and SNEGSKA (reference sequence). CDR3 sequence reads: CRGAGGNTEAFF. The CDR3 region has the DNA TGCAGAGGAGCGGGTGGGAACACTGAAGCTTTCTTT.

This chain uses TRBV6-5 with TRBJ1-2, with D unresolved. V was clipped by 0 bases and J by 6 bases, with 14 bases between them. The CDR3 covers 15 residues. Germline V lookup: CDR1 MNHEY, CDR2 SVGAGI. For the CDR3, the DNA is TGTGCCAGCAGTTACTCGAGCAGTTCCGGCCATGGCTACACCTTC. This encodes CASSYSSSSGHGYTF.

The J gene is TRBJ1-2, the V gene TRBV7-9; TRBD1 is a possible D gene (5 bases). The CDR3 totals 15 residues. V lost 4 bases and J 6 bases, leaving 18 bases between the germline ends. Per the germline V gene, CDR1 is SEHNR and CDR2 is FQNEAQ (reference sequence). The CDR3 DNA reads TGTGCCAGCAGCTCTCTAGGGGCCTCTACCGATGGCTACACCTTC. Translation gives CASSSLGASTDGYTF.

The CDR3 here is CTSSPLEQFF. CDR3 nucleotides: TGCACCAGCAGCCCCCTAGAGCAGTTCTTC. The chain uses TRBV1 and TRBJ2-1. TRBV1 corresponds to a pseudogene. This CDR3 comprises 10 residues.

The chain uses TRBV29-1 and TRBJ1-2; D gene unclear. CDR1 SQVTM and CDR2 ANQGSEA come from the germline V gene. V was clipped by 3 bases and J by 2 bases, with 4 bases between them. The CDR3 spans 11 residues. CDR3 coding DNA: TGCAGCGTTGAGGACAACTATGGCTACACCTTC. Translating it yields CSVEDNYGYTF.

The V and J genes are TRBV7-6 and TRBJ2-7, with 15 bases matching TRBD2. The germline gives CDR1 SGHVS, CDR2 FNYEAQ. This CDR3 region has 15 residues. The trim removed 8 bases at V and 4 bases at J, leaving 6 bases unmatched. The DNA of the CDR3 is TGTGCCAGCGGGGGGACTAGCGGGGGGTCGTACGAGCAGTACTTC. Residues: CASGGTSGGSYEQYF.

CDR3: CASRDTTTNEKLFF. The CDR3 DNA reads as TGTGCCAGCCGGGACACAACAACTAATGAAAAACTGTTTTTT. The chain joins TRBV3-1 to TRBJ1-4; D might be TRBD1 (6 bases). Trimming stripped 8 bases from V and 0 bases from J, with 10 bases between. Germline-derived CDR1 and CDR2 are LGHDT and YNNKEL (reference sequence). This CDR3 has 14 amino acids.

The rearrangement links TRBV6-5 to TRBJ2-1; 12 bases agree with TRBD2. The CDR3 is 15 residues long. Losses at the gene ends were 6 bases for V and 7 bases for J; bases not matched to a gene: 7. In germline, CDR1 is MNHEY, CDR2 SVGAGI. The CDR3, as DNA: TGTGCCAGCAGCCTTGGACTAGCGGGGATTAATGAGCAGTTCTTC. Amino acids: CASSLGLAGINEQFF.

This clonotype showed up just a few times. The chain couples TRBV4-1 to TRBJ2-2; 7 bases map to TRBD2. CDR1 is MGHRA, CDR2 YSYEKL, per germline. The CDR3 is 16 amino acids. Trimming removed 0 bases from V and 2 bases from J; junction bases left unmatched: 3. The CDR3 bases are TGCGCCAGCAGCCAAGAAGGGAGGGGAAACACCGGGGAGCTGTTTTTT. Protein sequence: CASSQEGRGNTGELFF.

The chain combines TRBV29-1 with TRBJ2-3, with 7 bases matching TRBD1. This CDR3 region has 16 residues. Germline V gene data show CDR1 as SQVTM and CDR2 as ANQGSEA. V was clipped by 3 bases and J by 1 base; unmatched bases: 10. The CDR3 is CSVEGRQGYGTDTQYF. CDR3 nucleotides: TGCAGCGTTGAGGGGCGACAGGGATATGGCACAGATACGCAGTATTTT.

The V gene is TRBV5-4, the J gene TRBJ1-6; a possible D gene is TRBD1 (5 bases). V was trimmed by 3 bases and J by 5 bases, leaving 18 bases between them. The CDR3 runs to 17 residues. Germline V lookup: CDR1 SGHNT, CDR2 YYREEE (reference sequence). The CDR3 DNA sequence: TGTGCCAGCAGCTCACGGGGGGTAGCGGCCCATAATTCACCCCTCCACTTT. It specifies CASSSRGVAAHNSPLHF.

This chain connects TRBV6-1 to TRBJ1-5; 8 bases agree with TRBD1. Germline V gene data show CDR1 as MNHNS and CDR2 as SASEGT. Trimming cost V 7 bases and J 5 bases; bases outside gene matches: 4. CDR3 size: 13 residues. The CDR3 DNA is TGTGCCAGCACGGGACAGGACTATCAGCCCCAGCATTTT. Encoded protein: CASTGQDYQPQHF.

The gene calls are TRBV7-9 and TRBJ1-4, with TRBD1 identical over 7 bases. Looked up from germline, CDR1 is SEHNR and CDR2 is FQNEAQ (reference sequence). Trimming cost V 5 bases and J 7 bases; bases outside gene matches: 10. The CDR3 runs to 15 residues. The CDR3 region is CASSPLTGTGEKLFF. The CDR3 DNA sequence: TGTGCCAGCAGCCCGTTGACAGGGACGGGTGAAAAACTGTTTTTT.

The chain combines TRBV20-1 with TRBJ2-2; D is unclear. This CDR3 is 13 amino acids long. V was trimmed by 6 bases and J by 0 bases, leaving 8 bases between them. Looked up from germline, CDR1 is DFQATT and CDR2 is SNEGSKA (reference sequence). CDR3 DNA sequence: TGCAGTGCCGACGGATCGAACACCGGGGAGCTGTTTTTT. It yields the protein CSADGSNTGELFF.

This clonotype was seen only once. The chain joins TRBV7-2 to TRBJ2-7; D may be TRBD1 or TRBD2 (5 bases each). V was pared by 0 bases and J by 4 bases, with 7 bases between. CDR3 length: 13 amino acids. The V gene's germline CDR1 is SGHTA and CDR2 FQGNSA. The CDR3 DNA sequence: TGTGCCAGCAGCTTAGCGGGGGAGTACGAGCAGTACTTC. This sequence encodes CASSLAGEYEQYF.

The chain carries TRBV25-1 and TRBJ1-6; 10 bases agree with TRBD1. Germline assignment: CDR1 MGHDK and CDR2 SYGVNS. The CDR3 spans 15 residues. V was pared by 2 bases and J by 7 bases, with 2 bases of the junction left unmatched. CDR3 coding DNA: TGTGCCAGCAGTGAAGCGGGACAGGGGAATTCACCCCTCCACTTT. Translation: CASSEAGQGNSPLHF.

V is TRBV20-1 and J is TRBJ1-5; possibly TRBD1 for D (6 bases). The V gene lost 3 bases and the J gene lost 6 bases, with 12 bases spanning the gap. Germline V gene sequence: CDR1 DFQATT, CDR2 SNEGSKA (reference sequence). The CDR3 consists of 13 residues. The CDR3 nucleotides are TGCAGTGCTAGCGGCCAGGGGATTCAGCCCCAGCATTTT. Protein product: CSASGQGIQPQHF.

The CDR3 coding sequence is TGTGCCAGCAGTTACTCGGACAGGGGGCGATGGACTGAAGCTTTCTTT. It translates to CASSYSDRGRWTEAFF. The chain recombines TRBV6-5 with TRBJ1-1, with TRBD1 matching over 11 bases. The J segment lost 5 bases and the V segment lost 0 bases, leaving 5 bases of the junction unmatched. Germline lookup yields CDR1 MNHEY and CDR2 SVGAGI. The CDR3 consists of 16 residues.

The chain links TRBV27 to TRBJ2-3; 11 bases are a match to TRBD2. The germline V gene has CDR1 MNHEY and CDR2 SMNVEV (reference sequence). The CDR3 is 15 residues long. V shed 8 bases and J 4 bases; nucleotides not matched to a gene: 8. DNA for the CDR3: TGTGCCAGCGGCTTTAGCGGGGGGGCCCCAGATACGCAGTATTTT. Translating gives CASGFSGGAPDTQYF.

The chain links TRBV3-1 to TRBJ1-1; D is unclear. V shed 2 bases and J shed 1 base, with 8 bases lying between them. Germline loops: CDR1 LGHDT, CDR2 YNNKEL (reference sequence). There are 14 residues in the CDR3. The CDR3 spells CASSQTTANTEAFF. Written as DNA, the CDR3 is TGTGCCAGCAGCCAAACGACGGCGAACACTGAAGCTTTCTTT.

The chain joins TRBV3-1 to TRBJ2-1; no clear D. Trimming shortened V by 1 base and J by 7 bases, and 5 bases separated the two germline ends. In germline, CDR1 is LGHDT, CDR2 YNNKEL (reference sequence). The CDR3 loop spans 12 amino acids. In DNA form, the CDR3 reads TGTGCCAGCAGCCAAGTTAGGAATGAGCAGTTCTTC. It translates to CASSQVRNEQFF.

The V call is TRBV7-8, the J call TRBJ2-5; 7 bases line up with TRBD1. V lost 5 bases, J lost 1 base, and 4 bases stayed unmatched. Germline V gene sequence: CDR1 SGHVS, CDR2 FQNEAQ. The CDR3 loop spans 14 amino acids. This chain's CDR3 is CASSGWTGQETQYF. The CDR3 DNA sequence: TGTGCCAGCAGCGGCTGGACAGGCCAAGAGACCCAGTACTTC. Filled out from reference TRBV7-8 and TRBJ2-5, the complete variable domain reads GAGVSQSPRYKVAKRGQDVALRCDPISGHVSLFWYQQALGQGPEFLTYFQNEAQLDKSGLPSDRFFAERPEGSVSTLKIQRTQQEDSAVYLCASSGWTGQETQYFGPGTRLLVL.

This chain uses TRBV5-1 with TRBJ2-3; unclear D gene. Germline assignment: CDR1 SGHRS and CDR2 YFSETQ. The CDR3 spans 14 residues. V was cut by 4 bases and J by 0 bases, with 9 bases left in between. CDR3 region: CASSPPDSTDTQYF. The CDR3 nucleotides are TGCGCCAGCAGCCCACCGGACAGCACAGATACGCAGTATTTT.